The clone carrying this TCR beta chain was counted only a few times. Its antigen remains unidentified. The authors used template switching to add a universal primer site and gave cDNA unique molecular identifiers. TCRdb recomputed calls from the 5' RACE reads with MiXCR, one row per CDR3 protein. This table holds 100,000 to 110,000 distinct CDR3 sequences, roughly 6% found once. The sample is drawn from a study of identical twins. The study's findings and limits: Sequences that were beta out-of-frame showed weaker excess twin sharing. Fewer insertions characterized abundant cord blood beta clonotypes, whereas memory repertoires showed none.

V lost 5 bases to trimming and J lost 1 base, with 8 bases between them. The CDR3 has 12 residues. CDR1 is SQVTM and CDR2 is ANQGSEA in the germline V gene. The V gene is TRBV29-1, the J gene TRBJ1-1; perhaps TRBD1 as D (5 bases). The clonotype was recovered from a woman aged 45-65 years in good health. The sequencing input was memory T cells sorted from blood. The CDR3 bases are TGCAGCGTTAACAGGCCGAACACTGAAGCTTTCTTT. It encodes CSVNRPNTEAFF. Looking up the rest from reference TRBV29-1 and TRBJ1-1 gives the full variable domain: SAVISQKPSRDICQRGTSLTIQCQVDSQVTMMFWYRQQPGQSLTLIATANQGSEATYESGFVIDKFPISRPNLTFSTLTVSNMSPEDSSIYLCSVNRPNTEAFFGQGTRLTVV.